The 19 T cell receptor beta chains below come from one sample, sequenced in a study of control samples from healthy donors and cancer patients. Libraries were prepared by immunoSEQ multiplex PCR; TCRdb keeps only in-frame clonotypes and omits some of them. The repertoire holds roughly 130,000 clones, with around nine tenths as singletons. Source material: blood. These receptors all come from a man aged 50-59 years in good health.

Comments on this clone: It is likely a read error, because the conserved phenylalanine at the end of the CDR3 is missing. The DNA is omitted, as the CDR3 cannot be located on it reliably, and the CDR3 follows TCRdb's listing. The chain joins TRBV15 to TRBJ1-6; the table's D call, TRBD1, has no DNA check behind it. Germline V gene lookup returns CDR1 LNHNV and CDR2 YYDKDF (reference sequence). The CDR3 spans 14 residues, counting both ends. This CDR3 is CATAETWTWVGLRV.

The chain has TRBV28 and TRBJ1-1; 7 bases are shared with TRBD1. From germline, CDR1 is MDHEN and CDR2 SYDVKM. J gave up 7 bases and V 5 bases, and 13 bases lay outside the gene matches. The CDR3 contains 15 residues. For the CDR3, the DNA is TGTGCCAGCAGTCACAGGGGTGACGGGCGAATTGAAGCTTTCTTT. This codes for CASSHRGDGRIEAFF.

This chain joins TRBV7-8 and TRBJ2-5; no definite D call. The CDR3 covers 13 residues. The ends were cut back, 2 bases at V and 0 bases at J, with 4 bases in the middle. Looked up from germline, CDR1 is SGHVS and CDR2 is FQNEAQ. The CDR3 DNA sequence: TGTGCCAGCAGCTTATCCTACCAAGAGACCCAGTACTTC. This sequence encodes CASSLSYQETQYF. Together with reference TRBV7-8 and TRBJ2-5, the CDR3 gives the full variable domain: GAGVSQSPRYKVAKRGQDVALRCDPISGHVSLFWYQQALGQGPEFLTYFQNEAQLDKSGLPSDRFFAERPEGSVSTLKIQRTQQEDSAVYLCASSLSYQETQYFGPGTRLLVL.

The gene calls are TRBV3-1 (or the pseudogene TRBV3-2) and TRBJ1-5; D unclear. The ends were cut back, 4 bases at V and 4 bases at J, with 8 bases in the middle. This CDR3 comprises 13 residues. CDR1 is LGHDT, CDR2 YNNKEL, per germline (reference sequence). CDR3 nucleotides: TGTGCCAGCAGCCTATCCCGGAATCAGCCCCAGCATTTT. This translates into CASSLSRNQPQHF.

The chain couples TRBV27 to TRBJ1-5, with D unresolved. The V end was cut by 6 bases, the J end by 0 bases, with 9 bases between. In germline, CDR1 is MNHEY, CDR2 SMNVEV (reference sequence). The CDR3 sequence is 14 residues long. The chain's CDR3 is CASSPASSNQPQHF. CDR3 coding DNA: TGTGCCAGCAGCCCGGCCAGTAGCAATCAGCCCCAGCATTTT.

This chain uses TRBV3-1 (or the pseudogene TRBV3-2) with TRBJ2-3, with unresolved D. CDR1 and CDR2 from the germline V gene are LGHDT and YNNKEL (reference sequence). CDR3 length: 12 residues. Trimming took 7 bases from V and 5 from J, leaving 10 bases between them. CDR3 sequence: CASTTLGDTQYF. Written as DNA, the CDR3 is TGTGCCAGCACCACACTTGGAGATACGCAGTATTTT.

The genes are TRBV7-9 and TRBJ1-4; no definite D call. Germline V gene lookup returns CDR1 SEHNR and CDR2 FQNEAQ (reference sequence). The CDR3 runs 17 residues. Trimming stripped 1 base from V and 0 bases from J, with 12 bases between. CDR3 DNA: TGTGCCAGCAGCTTAGGGGGAGAGGCATCAACTAATGAAAAACTGTTTTTT. This encodes CASSLGGEASTNEKLFF.

This clone has a handful of counts. V is TRBV19 and J is TRBJ2-5; 7 bases line up with TRBD2. The CDR3 extends over 15 amino acids. Germline lookup yields CDR1 LNHDA and CDR2 SQIVND (reference sequence). The V segment lost 3 bases and the J segment 9 bases; nucleotides outside the gene matches: 13. CDR3 residues: CASSIGGGASMAQYF. The CDR3 nucleotides read TGTGCCAGTAGTATCGGGGGAGGGGCTTCTATGGCCCAGTACTTC. Based on the CDR3 plus reference TRBV19 and TRBJ2-5, the full variable domain is DGGITQSPKYLFRKEGQNVTLSCEQNLNHDAMYWYRQDPGQGLRLIYYSQIVNDFQKGDIAEGYSVSREKKESFPLTVTSAQKNPTAFYLCASSIGGGASMAQYFGPGTRLLVL.

The CDR3 spells CASSITDYSNQPQHF. The CDR3, as DNA: TGTGCCAGTAGTATAACCGACTATAGCAATCAGCCCCAGCATTTT. J is TRBJ1-5 and V is TRBV19; D remains ambiguous. This CDR3 contains 15 residues. Trimming pared 2 bases from V and 0 bases from J, leaving 8 bases between. The germline gives CDR1 LNHDA, CDR2 SQIVND (reference sequence).

The gene calls are TRBV28 and TRBJ1-2, with 8 positions matching TRBD1. The CDR3 length is 12 residues. Per germline, CDR1 MDHEN and CDR2 SYDVKM. V lost 6 bases to trimming and J lost 10 bases; unmatched junction nucleotides: 7. The CDR3 DNA sequence: TGTGCCAGCAGGATGAACAGGGGGTACTACACCTTC. Amino acid sequence: CASRMNRGYYTF.

For this clone: Other DNA sequences in the same sample also yield this CDR3. The rearrangement links TRBV5-6 to TRBJ1-2; D gene ambiguous. The CDR3 runs to 14 residues. Per germline, CDR1 SGHDT and CDR2 YYEEEE. The germline V and J ends were trimmed by 3 bases and 6 bases, with 15 bases remaining between them. CDR3 sequence: CASSYGQVGDGYTF. The CDR3 bases are TGTGCCAGCAGCTACGGGCAGGTGGGAGATGGCTACACCTTC.

This rearrangement joins TRBV28 to TRBJ1-2; D is unresolved. V was pared by 4 bases and J by 4 bases, with 13 bases between. Germline CDR1 is MDHEN and CDR2 is SYDVKM. The CDR3 is made up of 14 amino acids. CDR3 DNA sequence: TGTGCCAGCAGTTATATTGGAGGTAGCTATGGCTACACCTTC. Translation gives CASSYIGGSYGYTF.

The chain links TRBV4-1 to TRBJ1-1, with a weak D call TRBD1 (5 bases). Germline V gene sequence: CDR1 MGHRA, CDR2 YSYEKL. V shed 0 bases and J shed 5 bases, with 13 bases lying between them. The CDR3 sequence is 15 residues long. The CDR3: CASSQDPGGYTEAFF. The DNA for the CDR3 is TGCGCCAGCAGCCAAGATCCCGGGGGATATACTGAAGCTTTCTTT.

The chain joins TRBV6-5 to TRBJ2-5, with D tentatively TRBD2 (6 bases). Germline CDR1 is MNHEY and CDR2 is SVGAGI. Trimming pared 5 bases from V and 2 bases from J, leaving 15 bases between. The CDR3 spans 15 residues. CDR3 in DNA: TGTGCCAGCAGTCGTACCCCGGGACTTCAAGAGACCCAGTACTTC. This codes for CASSRTPGLQETQYF.

This clone has just a few counts. CDR3 loop: CASSLGGPIGELFF. The CDR3 coding sequence is TGCGCCAGCAGCTTGGGGGGGCCGATCGGGGAGCTGTTTTTT. This sequence joins TRBV5-1 and TRBJ2-2; D is perhaps TRBD1 (6 bases). From germline, CDR1 is SGHRS and CDR2 YFSETQ. The CDR3 spans 14 residues. Trimming stripped 0 bases from V and 7 bases from J, with 10 bases between.

The rearrangement uses TRBV10-2 and TRBJ2-2; the match to TRBD2 covers 11 bases. This CDR3 has 15 residues. Per the germline V gene, CDR1 is WSHSY and CDR2 is SAAADI. Losses at the gene ends were 6 bases for V and 1 base for J; bases not matched to a gene: 1. This CDR3 reads CASRTSGGNTGELFF. DNA for the CDR3: TGCGCCAGCAGAACTAGCGGGGGGAACACCGGGGAGCTGTTTTTT.

This clone was seen ten or more times. The rearrangement joins TRBV9 to TRBJ1-1; TRBD1 agrees at 7 bases. This CDR3 contains 13 residues. With 3 bases clipped from V and 4 bases from J, the junction kept 3 bases outside the gene matches. Germline loops: CDR1 SGDLS, CDR2 YYNGEE. CDR3 loop: CASSAAGGTEAFF. The DNA of the CDR3 is TGTGCCAGCAGCGCGGCAGGGGGCACTGAAGCTTTCTTT.

This clone was found a few times. The rearrangement uses TRBV18 and TRBJ2-5; 7 bases map to TRBD2. The CDR3 runs 16 residues. V shed 0 bases and J 3 bases; nucleotides not matched to a gene: 7. Germline V CDR1 and CDR2: KGHSH, LQKENI. The DNA of the CDR3 is TGTGCCAGCTCACCACCGTTGGAGGGGAGGGAAGAGACCCAGTACTTC. This translates into CASSPPLEGREETQYF.

The chain joins TRBV7-9 to TRBJ2-1, with 7 positions matching TRBD1. Germline V gives CDR1 SEHNR, CDR2 FQNEAQ (reference sequence). The trim removed 4 bases at V and 4 bases at J, leaving 7 bases unmatched. The CDR3 sequence is 15 residues long. CDR3 region: CASSWDSGVYNEQFF. The DNA of the CDR3 is TGTGCCAGCAGCTGGGACAGCGGAGTTTACAATGAGCAGTTCTTC.